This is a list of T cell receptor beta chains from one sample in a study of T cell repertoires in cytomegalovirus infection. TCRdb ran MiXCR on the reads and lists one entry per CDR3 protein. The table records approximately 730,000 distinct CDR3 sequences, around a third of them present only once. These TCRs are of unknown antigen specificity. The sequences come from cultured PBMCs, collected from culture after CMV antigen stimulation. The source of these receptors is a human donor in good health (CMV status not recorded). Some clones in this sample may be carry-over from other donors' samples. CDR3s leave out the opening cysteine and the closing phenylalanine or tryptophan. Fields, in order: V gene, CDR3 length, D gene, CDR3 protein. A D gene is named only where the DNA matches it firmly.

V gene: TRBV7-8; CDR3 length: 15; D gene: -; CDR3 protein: ASSHGGLSSAKNIQY
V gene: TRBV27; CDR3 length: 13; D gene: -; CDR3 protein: ASSLTGQNNQPQH
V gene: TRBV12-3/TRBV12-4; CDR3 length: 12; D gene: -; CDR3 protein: ASSLQGSHTEAF
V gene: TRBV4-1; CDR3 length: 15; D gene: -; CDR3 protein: ASSQDFAGPLSYEQY
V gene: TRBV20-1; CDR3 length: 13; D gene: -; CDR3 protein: SAREQDRGNQPQH
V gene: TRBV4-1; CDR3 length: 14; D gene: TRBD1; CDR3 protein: ASSQDGWTGLVEQF
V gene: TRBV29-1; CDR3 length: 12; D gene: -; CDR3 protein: SVVGPTNTGELF
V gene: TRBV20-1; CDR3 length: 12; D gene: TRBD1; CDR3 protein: SARDGDRENEQF
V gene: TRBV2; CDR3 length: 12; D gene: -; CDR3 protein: ASSEVGAAYEQY
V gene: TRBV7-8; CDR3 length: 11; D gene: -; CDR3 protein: ASSPSRTDTQY
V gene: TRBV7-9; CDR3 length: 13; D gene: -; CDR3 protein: ASSSRGSAKETQY
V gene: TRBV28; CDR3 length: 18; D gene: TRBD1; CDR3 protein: ASTPWDFSGTGKAKNIQY
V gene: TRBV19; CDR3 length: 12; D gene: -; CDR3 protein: ASSLDTWSEKLF
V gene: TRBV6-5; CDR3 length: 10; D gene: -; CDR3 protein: ASSTQGEKLF
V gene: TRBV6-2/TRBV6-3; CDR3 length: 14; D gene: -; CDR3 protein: ASSYQSLGGLYEQY
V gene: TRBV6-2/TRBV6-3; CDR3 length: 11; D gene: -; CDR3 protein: ASSAAGVQPQH
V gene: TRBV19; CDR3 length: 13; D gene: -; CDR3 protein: ASAQGRLENAEAF
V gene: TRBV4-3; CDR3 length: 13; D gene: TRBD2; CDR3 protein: ASSQRLAVTDTQY
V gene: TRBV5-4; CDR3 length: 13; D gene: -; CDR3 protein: ASSPINGLNTEAF
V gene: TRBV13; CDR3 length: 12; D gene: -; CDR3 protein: ASSLWHTQETQY
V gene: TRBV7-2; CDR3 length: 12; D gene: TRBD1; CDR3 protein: ASRLRQGTDTQY
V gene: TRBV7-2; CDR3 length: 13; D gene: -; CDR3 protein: ASSPEGPPYNEQF
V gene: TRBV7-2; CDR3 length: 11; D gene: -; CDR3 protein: ASSWSSYNEQF
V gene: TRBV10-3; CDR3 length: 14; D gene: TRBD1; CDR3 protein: AISKRAGTETYEQY
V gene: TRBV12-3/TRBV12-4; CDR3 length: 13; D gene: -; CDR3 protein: ASSKGDNSNQPQH
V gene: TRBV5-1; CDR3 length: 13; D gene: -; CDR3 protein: ASSLMAHQGREQY
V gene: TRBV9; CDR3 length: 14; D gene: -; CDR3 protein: ASRSSGNENNYGYT
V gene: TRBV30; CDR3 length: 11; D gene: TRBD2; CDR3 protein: AWRLAGVYEQY
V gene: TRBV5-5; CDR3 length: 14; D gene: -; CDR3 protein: ASSLVAAAGSETQY
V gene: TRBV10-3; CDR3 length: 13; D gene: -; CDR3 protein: AISEGVSGNTEAF
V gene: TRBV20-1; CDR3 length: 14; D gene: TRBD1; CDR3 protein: SARVTTGIPNYGYT
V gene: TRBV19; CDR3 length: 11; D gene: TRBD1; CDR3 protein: ASGGQGRNEQF
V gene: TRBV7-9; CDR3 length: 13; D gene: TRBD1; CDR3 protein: ASSFSRTGGETQY
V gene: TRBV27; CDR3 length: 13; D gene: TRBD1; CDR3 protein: ASIDRGGMNTEAF
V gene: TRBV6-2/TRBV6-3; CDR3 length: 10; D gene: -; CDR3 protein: ASSYSDNEQF
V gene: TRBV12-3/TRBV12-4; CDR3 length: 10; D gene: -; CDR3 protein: ASGHFSYEQY
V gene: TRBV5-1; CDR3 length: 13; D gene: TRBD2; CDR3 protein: ASRPRTSGSYEQY
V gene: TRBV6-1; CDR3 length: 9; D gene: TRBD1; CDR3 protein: ASSTGTGQF
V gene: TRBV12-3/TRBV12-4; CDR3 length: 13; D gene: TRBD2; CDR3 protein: ASRTGTRYYNEQF
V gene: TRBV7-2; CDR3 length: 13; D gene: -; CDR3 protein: ASSLFSGSTDTQY
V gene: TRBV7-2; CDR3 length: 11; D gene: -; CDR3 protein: ASSLAHSYEQY
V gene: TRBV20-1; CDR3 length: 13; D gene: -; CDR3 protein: SARRGGRSNQPQH
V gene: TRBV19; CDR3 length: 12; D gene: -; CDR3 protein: ASSVWGGPYEQY
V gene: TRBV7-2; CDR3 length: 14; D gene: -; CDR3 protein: ASSSEPGGPTYGYT
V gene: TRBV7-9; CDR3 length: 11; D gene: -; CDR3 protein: ASSFTTITEAF
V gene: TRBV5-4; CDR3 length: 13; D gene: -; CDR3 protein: ASSRAMGGGDEQY
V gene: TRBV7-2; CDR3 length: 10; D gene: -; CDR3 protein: ASSLMVSAAF
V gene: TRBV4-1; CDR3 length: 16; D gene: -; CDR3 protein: ASSQEGQMEGKGEKLF
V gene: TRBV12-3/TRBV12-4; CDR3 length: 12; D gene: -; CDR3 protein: ASSFTGWNTEAF
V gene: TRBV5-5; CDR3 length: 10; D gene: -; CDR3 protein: ASSLGERLMF
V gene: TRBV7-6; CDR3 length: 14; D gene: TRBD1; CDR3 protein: ASSPRRGQDSYEQY
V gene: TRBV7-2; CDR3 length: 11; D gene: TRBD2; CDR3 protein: ASSLGRELTQY
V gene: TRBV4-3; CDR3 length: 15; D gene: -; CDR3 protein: ASSQVPMGQETGELF
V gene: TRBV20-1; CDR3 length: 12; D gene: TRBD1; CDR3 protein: SARWDRDRETQY
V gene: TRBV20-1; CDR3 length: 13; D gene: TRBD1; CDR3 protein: SAPSLGQYNSPLH